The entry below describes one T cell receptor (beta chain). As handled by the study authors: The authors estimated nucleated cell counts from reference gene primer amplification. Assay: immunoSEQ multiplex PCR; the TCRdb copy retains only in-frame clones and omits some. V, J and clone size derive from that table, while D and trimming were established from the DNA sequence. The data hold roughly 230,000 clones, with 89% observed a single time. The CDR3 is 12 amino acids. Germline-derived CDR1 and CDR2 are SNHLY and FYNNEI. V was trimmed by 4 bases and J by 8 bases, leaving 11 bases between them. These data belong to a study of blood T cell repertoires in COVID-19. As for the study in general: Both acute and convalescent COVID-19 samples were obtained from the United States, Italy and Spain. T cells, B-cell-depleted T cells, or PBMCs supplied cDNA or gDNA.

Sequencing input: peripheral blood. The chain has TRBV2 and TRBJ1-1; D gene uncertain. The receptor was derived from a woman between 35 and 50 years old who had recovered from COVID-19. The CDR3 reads CASSGGQGEAFF. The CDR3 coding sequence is TGTGCCAGCAGTGGAGGCCAAGGAGAAGCTTTCTTT.